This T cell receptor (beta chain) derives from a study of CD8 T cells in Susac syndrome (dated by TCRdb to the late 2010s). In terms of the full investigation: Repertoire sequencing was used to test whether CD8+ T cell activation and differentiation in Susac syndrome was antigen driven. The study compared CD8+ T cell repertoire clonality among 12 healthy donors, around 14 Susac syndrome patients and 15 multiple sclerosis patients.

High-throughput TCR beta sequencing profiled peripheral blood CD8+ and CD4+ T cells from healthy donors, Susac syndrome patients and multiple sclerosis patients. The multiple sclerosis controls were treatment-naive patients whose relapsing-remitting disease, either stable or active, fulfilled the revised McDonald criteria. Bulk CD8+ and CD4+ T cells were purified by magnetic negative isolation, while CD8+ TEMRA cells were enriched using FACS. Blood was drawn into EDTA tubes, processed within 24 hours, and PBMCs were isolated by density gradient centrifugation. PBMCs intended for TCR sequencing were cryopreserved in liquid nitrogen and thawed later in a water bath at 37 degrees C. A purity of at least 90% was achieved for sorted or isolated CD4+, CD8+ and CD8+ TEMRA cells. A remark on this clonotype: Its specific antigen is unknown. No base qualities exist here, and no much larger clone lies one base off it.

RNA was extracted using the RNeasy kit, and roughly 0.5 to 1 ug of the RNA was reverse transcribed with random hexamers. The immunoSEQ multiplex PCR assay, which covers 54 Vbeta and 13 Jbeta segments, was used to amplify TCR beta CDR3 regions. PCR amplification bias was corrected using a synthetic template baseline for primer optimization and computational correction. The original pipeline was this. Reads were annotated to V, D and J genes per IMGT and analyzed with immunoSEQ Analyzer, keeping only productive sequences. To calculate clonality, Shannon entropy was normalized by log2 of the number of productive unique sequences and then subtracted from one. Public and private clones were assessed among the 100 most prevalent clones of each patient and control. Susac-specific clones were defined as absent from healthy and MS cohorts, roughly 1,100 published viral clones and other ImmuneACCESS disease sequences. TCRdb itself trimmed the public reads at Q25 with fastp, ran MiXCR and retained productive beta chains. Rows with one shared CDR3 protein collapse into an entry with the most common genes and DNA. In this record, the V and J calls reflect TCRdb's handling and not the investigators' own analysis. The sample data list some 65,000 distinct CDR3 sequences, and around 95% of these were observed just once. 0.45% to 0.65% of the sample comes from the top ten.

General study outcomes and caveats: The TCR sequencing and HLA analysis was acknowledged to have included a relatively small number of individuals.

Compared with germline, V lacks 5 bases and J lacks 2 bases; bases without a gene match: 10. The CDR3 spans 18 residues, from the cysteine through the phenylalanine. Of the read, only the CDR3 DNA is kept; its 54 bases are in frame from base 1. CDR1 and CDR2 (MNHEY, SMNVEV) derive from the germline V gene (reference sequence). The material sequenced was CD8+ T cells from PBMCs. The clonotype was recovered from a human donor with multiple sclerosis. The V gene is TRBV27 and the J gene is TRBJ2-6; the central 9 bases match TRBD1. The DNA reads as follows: TGTGCCAGCAGTACACGGGACAGGGTTCTGGCTGGGGCCAACGTCCTGACTTTC. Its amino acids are CASSTRDRVLAGANVLTF.